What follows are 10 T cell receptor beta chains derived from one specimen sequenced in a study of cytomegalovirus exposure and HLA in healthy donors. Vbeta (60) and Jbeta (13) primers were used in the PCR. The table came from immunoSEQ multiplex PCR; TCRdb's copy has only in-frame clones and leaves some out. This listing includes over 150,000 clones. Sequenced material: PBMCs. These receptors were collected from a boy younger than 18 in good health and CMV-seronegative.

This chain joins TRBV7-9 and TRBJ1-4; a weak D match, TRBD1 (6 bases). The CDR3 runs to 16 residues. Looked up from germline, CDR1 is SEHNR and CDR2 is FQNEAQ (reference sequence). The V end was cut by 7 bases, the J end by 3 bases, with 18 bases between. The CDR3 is CASNLGTSRSNEKLFF. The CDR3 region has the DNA TGTGCCAGCAATCTAGGGACATCCCGCTCTAATGAAAAACTGTTTTTT.

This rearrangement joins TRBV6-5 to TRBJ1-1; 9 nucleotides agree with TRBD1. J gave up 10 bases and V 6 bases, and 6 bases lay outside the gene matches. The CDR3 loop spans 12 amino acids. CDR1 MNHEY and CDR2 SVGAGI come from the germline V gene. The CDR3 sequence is CASSSEGQGAFF. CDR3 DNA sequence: TGTGCCAGCAGCTCCGAGGGACAGGGAGCTTTCTTT.

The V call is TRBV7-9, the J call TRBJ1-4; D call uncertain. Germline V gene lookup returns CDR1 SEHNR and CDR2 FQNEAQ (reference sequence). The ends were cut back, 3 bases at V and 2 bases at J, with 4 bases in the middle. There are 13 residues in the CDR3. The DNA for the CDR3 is TGTGCCAGCAGCTTCGCGACTAATGAAAAACTGTTTTTT. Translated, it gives CASSFATNEKLFF.

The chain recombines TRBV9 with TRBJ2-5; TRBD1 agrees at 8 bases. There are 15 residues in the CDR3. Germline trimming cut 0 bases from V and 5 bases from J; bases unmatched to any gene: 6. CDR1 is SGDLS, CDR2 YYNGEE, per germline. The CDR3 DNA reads TGTGCCAGCAGCGTAGCTTGGGACAGGAGGGAGACCCAGTACTTC. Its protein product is CASSVAWDRRETQYF. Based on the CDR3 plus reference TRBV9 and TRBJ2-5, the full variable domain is DSGVTQTPKHLITATGQRVTLRCSPRSGDLSVYWYQQSLDQGLQFLIQYYNGEERAKGNILERFSAQQFPDLHSELNLSSLELGDSALYFCASSVAWDRRETQYFGPGTRLLVL.

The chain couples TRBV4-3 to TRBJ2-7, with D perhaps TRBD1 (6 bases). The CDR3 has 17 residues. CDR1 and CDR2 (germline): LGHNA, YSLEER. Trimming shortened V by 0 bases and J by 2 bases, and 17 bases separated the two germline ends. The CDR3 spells CASSQEGYQGKAYEQYF. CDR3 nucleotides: TGCGCCAGCAGCCAAGAAGGGTACCAGGGGAAGGCCTACGAGCAGTACTTC.

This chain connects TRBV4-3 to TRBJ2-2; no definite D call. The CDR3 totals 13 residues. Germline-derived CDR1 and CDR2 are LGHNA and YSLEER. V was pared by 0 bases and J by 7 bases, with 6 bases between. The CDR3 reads CASSQESSGELFF. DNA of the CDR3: TGCGCCAGCAGCCAAGAAAGTAGCGGGGAGCTGTTTTTT.

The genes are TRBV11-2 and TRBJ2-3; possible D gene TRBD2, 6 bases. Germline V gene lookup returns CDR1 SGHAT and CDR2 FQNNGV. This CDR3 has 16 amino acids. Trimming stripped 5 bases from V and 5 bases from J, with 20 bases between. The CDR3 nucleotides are TGTGCCAGCAGCCCTTGGGGGAGGTCCATGCAAGATACGCAGTATTTT. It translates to CASSPWGRSMQDTQYF.

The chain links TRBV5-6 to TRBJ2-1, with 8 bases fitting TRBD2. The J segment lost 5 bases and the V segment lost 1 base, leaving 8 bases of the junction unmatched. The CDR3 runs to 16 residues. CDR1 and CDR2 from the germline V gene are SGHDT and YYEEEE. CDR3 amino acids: CASSLYGGVDDNEQFF. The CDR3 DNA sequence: TGTGCCAGCAGCTTGTACGGGGGGGTTGATGACAATGAGCAGTTCTTC.

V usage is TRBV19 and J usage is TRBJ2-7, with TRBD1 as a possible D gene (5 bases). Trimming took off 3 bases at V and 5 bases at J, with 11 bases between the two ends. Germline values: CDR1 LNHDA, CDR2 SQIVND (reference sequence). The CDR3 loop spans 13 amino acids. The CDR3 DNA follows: TGTGCCAGTAGTATCCAGGGTCGGAACGAGCAGTACTTC. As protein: CASSIQGRNEQYF.

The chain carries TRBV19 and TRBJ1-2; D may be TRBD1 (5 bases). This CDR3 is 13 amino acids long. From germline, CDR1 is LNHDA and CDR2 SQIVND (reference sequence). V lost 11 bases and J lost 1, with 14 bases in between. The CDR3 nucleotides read TGTGCCGTAAGCTGGGGCAATAACTATGGCTACACCTTC. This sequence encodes CAVSWGNNYGYTF.